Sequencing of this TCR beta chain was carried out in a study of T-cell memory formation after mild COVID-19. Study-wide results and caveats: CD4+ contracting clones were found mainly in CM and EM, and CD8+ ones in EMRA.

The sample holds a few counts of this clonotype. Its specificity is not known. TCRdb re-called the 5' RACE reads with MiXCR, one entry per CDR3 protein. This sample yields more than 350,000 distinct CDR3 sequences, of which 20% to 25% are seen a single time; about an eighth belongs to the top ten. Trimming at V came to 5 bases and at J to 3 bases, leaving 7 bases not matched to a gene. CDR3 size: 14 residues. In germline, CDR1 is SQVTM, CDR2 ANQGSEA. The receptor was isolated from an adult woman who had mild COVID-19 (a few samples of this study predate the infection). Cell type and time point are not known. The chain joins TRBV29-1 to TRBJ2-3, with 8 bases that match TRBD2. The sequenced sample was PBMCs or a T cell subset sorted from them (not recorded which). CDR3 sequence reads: CSVLAGSSTDTQYF. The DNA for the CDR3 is TGCAGCGTTTTAGCGGGATCGTCGACAGATACGCAGTATTTT.